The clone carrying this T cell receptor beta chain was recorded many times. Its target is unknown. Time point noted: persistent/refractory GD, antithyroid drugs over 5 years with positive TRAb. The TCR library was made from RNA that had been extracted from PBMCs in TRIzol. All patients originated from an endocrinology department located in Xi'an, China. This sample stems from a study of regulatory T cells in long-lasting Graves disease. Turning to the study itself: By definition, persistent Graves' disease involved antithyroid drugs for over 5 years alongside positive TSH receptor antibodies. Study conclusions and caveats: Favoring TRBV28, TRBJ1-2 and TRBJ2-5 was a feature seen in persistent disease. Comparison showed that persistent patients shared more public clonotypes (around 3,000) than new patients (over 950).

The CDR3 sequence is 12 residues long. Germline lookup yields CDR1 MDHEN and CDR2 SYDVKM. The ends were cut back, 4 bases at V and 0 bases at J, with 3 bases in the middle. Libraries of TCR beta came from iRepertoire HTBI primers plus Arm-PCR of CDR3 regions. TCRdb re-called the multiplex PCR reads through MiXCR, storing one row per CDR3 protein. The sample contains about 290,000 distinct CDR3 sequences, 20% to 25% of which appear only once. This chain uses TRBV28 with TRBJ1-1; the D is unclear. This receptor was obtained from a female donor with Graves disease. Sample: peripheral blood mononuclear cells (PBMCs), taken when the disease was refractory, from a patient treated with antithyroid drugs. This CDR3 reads CASSSMNTEAFF. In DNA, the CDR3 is TGTGCCAGCAGTTCAATGAACACTGAAGCTTTCTTT.